Included here is one T cell receptor beta chain sequence, with context. What it binds is not known. The data are from a study of identical twins. Findings and limits, study-wide: Not following the same donors, the study drew its conclusions from cross-sectional statistical analysis.

TCRdb re-called the 5' RACE reads through MiXCR, storing one row per CDR3 protein. The sample consists of fewer than 250,000 distinct CDR3 sequences, around 10% of them appearing once. This CDR3 region has 16 residues. Germline V gives CDR1 GTSNPN, CDR2 SVGIG (reference sequence). V dropped 1 base and J dropped 3; count of bases not matched to a gene: 10. The clonotype originates from a woman younger than 30 in good health. Specimen: memory (CD45RO+) T cells sorted from blood. The V and J genes are TRBV30 and TRBJ2-7; 9 bases fit TRBD1. Here the CDR3 reads CAWSATPGQGFYEQYF. In nucleotides, the CDR3 is TGTGCCTGGAGTGCAACCCCGGGACAGGGTTTCTACGAGCAGTACTTC.